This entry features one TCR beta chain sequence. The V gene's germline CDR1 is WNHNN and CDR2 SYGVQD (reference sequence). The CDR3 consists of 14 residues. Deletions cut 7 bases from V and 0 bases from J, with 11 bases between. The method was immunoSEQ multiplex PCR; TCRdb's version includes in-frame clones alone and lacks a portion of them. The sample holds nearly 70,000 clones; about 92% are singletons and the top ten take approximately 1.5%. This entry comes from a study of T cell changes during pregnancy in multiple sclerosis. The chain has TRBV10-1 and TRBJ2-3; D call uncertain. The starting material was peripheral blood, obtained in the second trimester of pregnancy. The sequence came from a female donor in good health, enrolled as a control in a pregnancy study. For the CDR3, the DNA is TGCGCCAGCACCAAAACCTATAGCACAGATACGCAGTATTTT. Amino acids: CASTKTYSTDTQYF.